This TCR beta chain was documented in a study of response to subunit inactivated influenza vaccine (dated by TCRdb to between 2017 and 2018). About the full investigation: To follow how T cells responded to a trivalent subunit inactivated influenza vaccine, the researchers relied on deep quantitative profiling of the T cell receptor repertoire. Broader findings and caveats from the paper: According to the authors, only a limited number of new T cells may be recruited by each seasonal influenza vaccination.

Its CDR3 holds 16 amino acids, cysteine through phenylalanine. The read is trimmed to its CDR3 DNA, 48 bases read in frame from base 1. V is shortened by 3 bases, J by 3 bases, and the region joining them spans 18 bases. CDR1 and CDR2, per the germline V gene, are LGHNA and YSLEER. A note on this clonotype: The antigen this receptor binds is unknown. Base qualities are not at hand, and no much larger clone is one base apart.

Libraries came from RT-PCR. Sequencer: Illumina HiSeq 2500. Clones were called with MiXCR by TCRdb after fastp trimmed the public reads at Q25, and only in-frame beta chains were retained. Records with the same CDR3 protein are collapsed into one entry carrying the most frequent genes and DNA. The sample has just over 300,000 distinct CDR3 sequences on record, 20% to 25% of them singletons. Of the sample, 9% to 12% falls within the top ten clones. The chain uses TRBV4-3 and TRBJ2-7, with a tentative D gene TRBD1 over 6 matching bases. The clonotype was recovered from a man between 45 and 75 years old who received an inactivated influenza vaccine. Donor details come from another sample of the same person, matched by shared clones. Sequences were derived from PBMCs from blood, sampled less than 22 months after vaccination. Here is the DNA: TGCGCCAGCAGCCAGGCCGGAAGGGGGATTAACTACGAGCAGTACTTC. Its protein is CASSQAGRGINYEQYF.